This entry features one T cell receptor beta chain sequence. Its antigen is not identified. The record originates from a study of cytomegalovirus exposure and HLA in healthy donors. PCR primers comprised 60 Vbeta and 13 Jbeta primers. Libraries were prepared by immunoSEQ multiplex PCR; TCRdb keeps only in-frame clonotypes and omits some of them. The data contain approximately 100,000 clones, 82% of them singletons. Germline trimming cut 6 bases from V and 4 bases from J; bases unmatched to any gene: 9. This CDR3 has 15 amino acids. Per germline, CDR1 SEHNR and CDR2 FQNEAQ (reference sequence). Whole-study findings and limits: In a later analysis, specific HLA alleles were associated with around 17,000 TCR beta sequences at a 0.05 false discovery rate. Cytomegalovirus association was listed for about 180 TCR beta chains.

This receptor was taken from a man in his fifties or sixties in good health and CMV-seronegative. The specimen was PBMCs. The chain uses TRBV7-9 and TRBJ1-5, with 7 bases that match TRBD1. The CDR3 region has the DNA TGTGCCAGCAGTTATTACAGGGGCGGGAATCAGCCCCAGCATTTT. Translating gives CASSYYRGGNQPQHF. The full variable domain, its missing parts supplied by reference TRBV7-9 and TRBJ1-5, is DTGVSQNPRHKITKRGQNVTFRCDPISEHNRLYWYRQTLGQGPEFLTYFQNEAQLEKSRLLSDRFSAERPKGSFSTLEIQRTEQGDSAMYLCASSYYRGGNQPQHFGDGTRLSIL.